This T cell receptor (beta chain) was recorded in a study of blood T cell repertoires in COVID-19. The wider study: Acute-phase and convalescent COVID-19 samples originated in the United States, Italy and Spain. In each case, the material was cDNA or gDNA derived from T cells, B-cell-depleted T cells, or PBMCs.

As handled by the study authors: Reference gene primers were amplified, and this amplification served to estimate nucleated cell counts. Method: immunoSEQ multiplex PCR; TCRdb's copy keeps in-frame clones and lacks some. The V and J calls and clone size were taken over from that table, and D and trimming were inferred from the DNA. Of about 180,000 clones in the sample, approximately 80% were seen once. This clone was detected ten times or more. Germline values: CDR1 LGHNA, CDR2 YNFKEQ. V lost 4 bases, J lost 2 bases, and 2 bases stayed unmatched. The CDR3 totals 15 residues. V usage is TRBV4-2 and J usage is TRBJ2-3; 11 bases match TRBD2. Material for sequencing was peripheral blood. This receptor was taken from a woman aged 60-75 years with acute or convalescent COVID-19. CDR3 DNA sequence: TGTGCCAGCAGCCGTAGCGGGGGGGCCACAGATACGCAGTATTTT. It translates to CASSRSGGATDTQYF.